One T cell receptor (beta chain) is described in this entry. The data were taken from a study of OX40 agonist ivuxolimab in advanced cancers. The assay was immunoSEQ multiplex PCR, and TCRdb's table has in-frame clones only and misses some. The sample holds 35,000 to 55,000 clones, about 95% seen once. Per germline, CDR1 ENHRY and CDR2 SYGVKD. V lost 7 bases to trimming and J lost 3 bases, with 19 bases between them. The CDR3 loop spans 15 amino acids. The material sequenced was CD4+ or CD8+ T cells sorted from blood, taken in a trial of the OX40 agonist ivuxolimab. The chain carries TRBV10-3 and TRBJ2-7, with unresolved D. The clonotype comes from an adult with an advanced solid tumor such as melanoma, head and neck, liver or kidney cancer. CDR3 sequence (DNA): TGTGCCATCACCCCCAACAGCTCGACGTTCTACGAGCAGTACTTC. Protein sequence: CAITPNSSTFYEQYF.